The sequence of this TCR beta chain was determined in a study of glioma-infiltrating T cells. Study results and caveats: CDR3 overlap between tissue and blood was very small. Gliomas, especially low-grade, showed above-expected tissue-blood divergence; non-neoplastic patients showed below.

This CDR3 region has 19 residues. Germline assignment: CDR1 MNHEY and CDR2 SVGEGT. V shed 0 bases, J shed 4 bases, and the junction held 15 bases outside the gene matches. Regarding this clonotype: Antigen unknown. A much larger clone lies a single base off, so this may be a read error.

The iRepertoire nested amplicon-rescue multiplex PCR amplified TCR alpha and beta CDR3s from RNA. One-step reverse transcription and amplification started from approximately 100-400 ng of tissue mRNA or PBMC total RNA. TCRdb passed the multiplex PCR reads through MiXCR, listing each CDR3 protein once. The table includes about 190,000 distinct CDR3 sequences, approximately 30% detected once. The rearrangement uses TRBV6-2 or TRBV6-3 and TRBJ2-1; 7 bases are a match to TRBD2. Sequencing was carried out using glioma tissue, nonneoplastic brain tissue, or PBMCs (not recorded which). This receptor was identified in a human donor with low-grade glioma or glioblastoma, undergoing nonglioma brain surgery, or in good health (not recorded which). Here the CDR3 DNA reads TGTGCCAGCAGTTACTCTCGGACTAGAGGGAGGGATTCGTACAATGAGCAGTTCTTC. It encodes CASSYSRTRGRDSYNEQFF.